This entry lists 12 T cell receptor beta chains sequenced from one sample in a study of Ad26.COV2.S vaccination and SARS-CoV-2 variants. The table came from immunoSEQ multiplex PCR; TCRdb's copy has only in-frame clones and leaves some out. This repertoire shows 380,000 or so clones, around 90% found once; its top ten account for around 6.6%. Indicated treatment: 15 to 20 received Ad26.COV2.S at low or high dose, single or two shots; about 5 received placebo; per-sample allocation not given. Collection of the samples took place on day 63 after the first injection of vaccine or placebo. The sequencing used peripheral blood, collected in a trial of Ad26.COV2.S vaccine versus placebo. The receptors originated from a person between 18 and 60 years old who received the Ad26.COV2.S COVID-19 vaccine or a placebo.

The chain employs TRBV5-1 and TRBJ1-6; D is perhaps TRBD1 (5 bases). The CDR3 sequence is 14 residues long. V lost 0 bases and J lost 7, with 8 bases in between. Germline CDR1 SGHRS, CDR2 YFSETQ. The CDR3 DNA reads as TGCGCCAGCAGCTTGGCCCGGGGGAATTCACCCCTCCACTTT. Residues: CASSLARGNSPLHF. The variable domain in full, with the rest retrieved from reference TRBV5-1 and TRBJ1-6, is KAGVTQTPRYLIKTRGQQVTLSCSPISGHRSVSWYQQTPGQGLQFLFEYFSETQRNKGNFPGRFSGRQFSNSRSEMNVSTLELGDSALYLCASSLARGNSPLHFGNGTRLTVT.

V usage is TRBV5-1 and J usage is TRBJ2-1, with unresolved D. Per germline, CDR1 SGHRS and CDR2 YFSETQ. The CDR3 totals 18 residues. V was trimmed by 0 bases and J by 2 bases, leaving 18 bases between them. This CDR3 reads CASSLEVNLGSAYNEQFF. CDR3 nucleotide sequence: TGCGCCAGCAGCTTGGAGGTGAATTTGGGGTCCGCCTACAATGAGCAGTTCTTC.

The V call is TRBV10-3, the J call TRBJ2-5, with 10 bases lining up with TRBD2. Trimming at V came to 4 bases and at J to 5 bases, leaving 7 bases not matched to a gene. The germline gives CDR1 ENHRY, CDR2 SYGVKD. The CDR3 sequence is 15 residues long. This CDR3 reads CAISAGTSVEETQYF. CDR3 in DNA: TGTGCCATCAGTGCCGGGACTAGCGTAGAGGAGACCCAGTACTTC.

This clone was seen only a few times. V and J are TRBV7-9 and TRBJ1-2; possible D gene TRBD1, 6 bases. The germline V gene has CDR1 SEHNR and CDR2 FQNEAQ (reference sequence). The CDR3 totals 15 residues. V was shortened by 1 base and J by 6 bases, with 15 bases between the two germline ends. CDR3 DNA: TGTGCCAGCAGCTTAGTTTTGGGGGCACTCGATGGCTACACCTTC. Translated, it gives CASSLVLGALDGYTF.

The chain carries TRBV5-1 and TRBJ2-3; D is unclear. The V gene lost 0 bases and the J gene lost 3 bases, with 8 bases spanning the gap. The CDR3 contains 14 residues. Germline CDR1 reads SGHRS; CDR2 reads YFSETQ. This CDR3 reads CASSLEGRTDTQYF. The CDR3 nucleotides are TGCGCCAGCAGCTTGGAGGGTAGAACAGATACGCAGTATTTT.

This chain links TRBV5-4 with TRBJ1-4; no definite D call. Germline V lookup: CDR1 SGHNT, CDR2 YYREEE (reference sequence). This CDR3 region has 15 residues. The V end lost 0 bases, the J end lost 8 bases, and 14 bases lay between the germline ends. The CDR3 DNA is TGTGCCAGCAGCTTGGCCGGGAGTGCCGGGGAAAAACTGTTTTTT. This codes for CASSLAGSAGEKLFF.

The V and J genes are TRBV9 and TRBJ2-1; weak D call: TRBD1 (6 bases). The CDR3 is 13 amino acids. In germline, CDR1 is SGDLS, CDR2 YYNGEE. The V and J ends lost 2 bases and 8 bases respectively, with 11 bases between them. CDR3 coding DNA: TGTGCCAGCAGCGTGGCATGGGGGCATGAGCAGTTCTTC. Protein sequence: CASSVAWGHEQFF.

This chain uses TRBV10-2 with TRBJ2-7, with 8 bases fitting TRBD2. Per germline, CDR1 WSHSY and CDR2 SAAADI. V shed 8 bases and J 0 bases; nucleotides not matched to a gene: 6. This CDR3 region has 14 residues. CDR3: CASAGTRGSYEQYF. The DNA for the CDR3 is TGCGCCAGCGCCGGGACTAGGGGCTCCTACGAGCAGTACTTC.

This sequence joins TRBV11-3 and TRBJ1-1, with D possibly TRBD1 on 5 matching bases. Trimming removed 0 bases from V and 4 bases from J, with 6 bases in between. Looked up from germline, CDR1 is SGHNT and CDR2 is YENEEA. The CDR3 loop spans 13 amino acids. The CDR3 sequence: CASSLERGTEAFF. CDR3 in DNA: TGTGCCAGCAGCTTAGAGAGGGGCACTGAAGCTTTCTTT.

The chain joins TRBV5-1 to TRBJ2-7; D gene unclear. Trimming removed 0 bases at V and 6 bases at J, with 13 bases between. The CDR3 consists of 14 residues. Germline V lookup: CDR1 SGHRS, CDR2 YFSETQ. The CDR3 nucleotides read TGCGCCAGCAGCTTGGTAGGAGAAGTACTCGAGCAGTACTTC. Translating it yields CASSLVGEVLEQYF.

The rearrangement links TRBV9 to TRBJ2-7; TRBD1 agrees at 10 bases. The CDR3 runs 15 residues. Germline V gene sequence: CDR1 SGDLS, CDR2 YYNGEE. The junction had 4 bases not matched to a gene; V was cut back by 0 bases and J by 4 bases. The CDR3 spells CASSVDGTGDYEQYF. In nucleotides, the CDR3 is TGTGCCAGCAGCGTAGATGGGACAGGGGATTACGAGCAGTACTTC.

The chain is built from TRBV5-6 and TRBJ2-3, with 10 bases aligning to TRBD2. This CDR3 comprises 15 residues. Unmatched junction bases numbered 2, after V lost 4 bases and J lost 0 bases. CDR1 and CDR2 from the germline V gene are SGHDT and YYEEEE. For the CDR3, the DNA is TGTGCCAGCAGCCGGGGACTAGCGAGCACAGATACGCAGTATTTT. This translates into CASSRGLASTDTQYF.